Detailed here is one T cell receptor (beta chain). Its specificity is unknown. These data come from a study of CXCR3-negative and CXCR3-positive naive CD8 T cells. Whole-study findings and limits: Similar TRBV-TRBJ usage was seen in naive cells (both CXCR3-negative and CXCR3-positive), but memory cells differed. The study found comparably high diversity in both naive subsets and much lower diversity in memory CD8+ cells. Comparison of naive cells showed more hydrophobic TRB CDR3s in CXCR3-positive than in CXCR3-negative naive cells.

Each TRB cDNA library was prepared by 5' RACE (with UMI labels). TCRdb reprocessed the 5' RACE reads; each CDR3 protein has one entry and no DNA is given. Seen in this sample are some 150,000 distinct CDR3 sequences; the ten most common clones hold 0.49%. Looked up from germline, CDR1 is SGHVS and CDR2 is FQNEAQ. This CDR3 spans 13 amino acids. The rearrangement joins TRBV7-8 to TRBJ2-5. Sequencing was performed on naive CXCR3+ CD8+ T cells from blood. Regarding subset: CD45RO-CCR7+CD27+CD95- naive CD8+ T cells expressing CXCR3 (TNR3+). This receptor was identified in a human donor in good health. Some clones in this sample may be carry-over from other donors' samples. This CDR3 is CASSLRWQETQYF.